This record looks at one TCR beta chain sequence and its context. In the authors' methods: Amplification with reference gene primers provided the estimates of nucleated cell counts. Libraries were prepared by immunoSEQ multiplex PCR; TCRdb keeps only in-frame clonotypes and omits some of them. That table furnishes V, J and clone size, whereas the DNA furnished D and trimming. The data contain 250,000 or so clones, around 90% of them seen just once; the ten biggest clones take up around 2.3%. The data belong to a study of blood T cell repertoires in COVID-19. Trimming pared 0 bases from V and 5 bases from J, leaving 8 bases between. The CDR3 loop spans 14 amino acids. Germline CDR1 reads MNHEY; CDR2 reads SVGEGT.

Sample: peripheral blood. The chain has TRBV6-2 or TRBV6-3 and TRBJ1-5; D gene unclear. This sequence originates from a woman aged 55-70 years with COVID-19, enrolled during active disease. The CDR3 sequence: CASSYSMRDQPQHF. CDR3 coding DNA: TGTGCCAGCAGTTACTCGATGAGGGATCAGCCCCAGCATTTT.